This T cell receptor beta chain was captured in a study of CD8 T cells in ankylosing spondylitis. The CDR3 totals 14 residues. CDR1 SGHAT and CDR2 FQNNGV come from the germline V gene. V lost 0 bases and J lost 6, with 9 bases in between. Regarding the study as a whole: Significant enrichment of disease-linked clones was reported in matched ankylosing spondylitis synovial fluid. Characteristic, it appeared, of ankylosing spondylitis blood was a TCR beta motif of eight highly homologous variants.

Quantitative 5'-RACE with molecular barcodes was used to make the TCR beta libraries. MiXCR, applied by TCRdb to the 5' RACE reads, yields one record per CDR3 protein. Of around 160,000 distinct CDR3 sequences listed, around 10% are singletons. Details on this clonotype: Its antigen is unknown.

This receptor was taken from a male donor with ankylosing spondylitis or in good health (not recorded which). The sequenced sample consisted of blood, either unsorted or a sorted T cell fraction (not recorded which). The chain joins TRBV11-2 to TRBJ2-4; weak D call: TRBD1 (5 bases). The DNA of the CDR3 is TGTGCCAGCAGCTTAGACAGGGAAGGAAACATTCAGTACTTC. Protein: CASSLDREGNIQYF.